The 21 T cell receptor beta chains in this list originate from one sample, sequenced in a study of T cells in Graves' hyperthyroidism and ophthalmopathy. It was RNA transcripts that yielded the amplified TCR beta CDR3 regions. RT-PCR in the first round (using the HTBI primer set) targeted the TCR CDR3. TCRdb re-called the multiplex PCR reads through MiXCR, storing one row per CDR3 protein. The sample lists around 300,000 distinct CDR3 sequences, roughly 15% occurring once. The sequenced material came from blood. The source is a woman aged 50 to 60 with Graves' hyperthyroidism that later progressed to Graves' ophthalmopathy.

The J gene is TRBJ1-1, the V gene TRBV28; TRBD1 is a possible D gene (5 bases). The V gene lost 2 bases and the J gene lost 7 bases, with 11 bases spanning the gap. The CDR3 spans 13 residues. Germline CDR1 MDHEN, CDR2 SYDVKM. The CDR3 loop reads CASSLAGEGEAFF. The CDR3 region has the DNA TGTGCCAGCAGTTTAGCGGGGGAGGGTGAAGCTTTCTTT.

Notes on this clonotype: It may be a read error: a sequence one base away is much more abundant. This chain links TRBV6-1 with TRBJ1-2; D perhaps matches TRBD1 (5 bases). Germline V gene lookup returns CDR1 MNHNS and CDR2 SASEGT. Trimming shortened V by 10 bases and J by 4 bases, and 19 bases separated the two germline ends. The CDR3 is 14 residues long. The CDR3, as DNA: TGTGCCAACAGCCCCAATCGACAGACCTATGGCTACACCTTC. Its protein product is CANSPNRQTYGYTF.

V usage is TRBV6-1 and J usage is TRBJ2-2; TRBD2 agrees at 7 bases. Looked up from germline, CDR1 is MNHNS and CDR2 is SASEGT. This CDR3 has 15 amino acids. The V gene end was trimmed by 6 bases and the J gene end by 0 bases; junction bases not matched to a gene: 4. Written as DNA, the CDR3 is TGTGCCAGCAGCCCACTAGCGCCGAACACCGGGGAGCTGTTTTTT. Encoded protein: CASSPLAPNTGELFF.

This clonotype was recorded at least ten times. CDR3 coding DNA: TGTGCCAGCAGGGGACAGGGAAGCAATCAGCCCCAGCATTTT. It encodes CASRGQGSNQPQHF. The genes are TRBV6-1 and TRBJ1-5, with TRBD1 matching 9 bases. The CDR3 loop spans 14 amino acids. CDR1 is MNHNS, CDR2 SASEGT, per germline. Trimming at V came to 6 bases and at J to 1 base, leaving 1 base not matched to a gene.

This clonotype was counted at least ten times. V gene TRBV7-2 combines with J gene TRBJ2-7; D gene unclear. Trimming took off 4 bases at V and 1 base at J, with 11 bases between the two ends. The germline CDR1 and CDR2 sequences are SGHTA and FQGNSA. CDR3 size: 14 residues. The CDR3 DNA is TGTGCCAGCAGCTCCGGACCGGTTTCCTACGAGCAGTACTTC. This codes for CASSSGPVSYEQYF.

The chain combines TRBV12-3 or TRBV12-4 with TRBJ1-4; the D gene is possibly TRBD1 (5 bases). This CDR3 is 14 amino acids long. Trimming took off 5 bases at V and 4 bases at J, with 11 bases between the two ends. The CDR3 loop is CASSRRQSNEKLFF. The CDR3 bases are TGTGCCAGCAGTCGAAGACAGAGTAATGAAAAACTGTTTTTT.

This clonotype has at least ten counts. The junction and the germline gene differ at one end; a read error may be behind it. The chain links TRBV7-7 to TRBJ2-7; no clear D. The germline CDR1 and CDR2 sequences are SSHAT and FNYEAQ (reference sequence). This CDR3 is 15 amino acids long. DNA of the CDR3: TGTGCTAGCAGCTTAGGGCCGGCAAGCTCCTACGAGCAGTACTTC. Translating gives CASSLGPASSYEQYF.

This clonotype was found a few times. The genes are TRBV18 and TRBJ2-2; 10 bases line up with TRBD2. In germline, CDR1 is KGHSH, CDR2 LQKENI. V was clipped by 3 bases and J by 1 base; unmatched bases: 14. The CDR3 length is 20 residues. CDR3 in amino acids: CASSPRASGSAGRNTGELFF. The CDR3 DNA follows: TGTGCCAGCTCACCCCGGGCTAGCGGGAGCGCCGGCCGGAACACCGGGGAGCTGTTTTTT.

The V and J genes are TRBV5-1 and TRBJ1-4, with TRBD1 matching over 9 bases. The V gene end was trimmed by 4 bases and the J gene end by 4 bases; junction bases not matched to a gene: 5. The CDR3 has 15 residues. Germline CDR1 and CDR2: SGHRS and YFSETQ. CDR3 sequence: CASSPGQGDNEKLFF. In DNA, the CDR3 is TGCGCCAGCAGCCCGGGACAGGGCGATAATGAAAAACTGTTTTTT.

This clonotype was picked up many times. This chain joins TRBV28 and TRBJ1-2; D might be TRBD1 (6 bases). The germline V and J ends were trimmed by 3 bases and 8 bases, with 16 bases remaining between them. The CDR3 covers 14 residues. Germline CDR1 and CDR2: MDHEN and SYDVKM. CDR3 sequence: CASSLRGGANGYTF. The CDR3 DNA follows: TGTGCCAGCAGTTTGAGGGGGGGCGCTAACGGCTACACCTTC.

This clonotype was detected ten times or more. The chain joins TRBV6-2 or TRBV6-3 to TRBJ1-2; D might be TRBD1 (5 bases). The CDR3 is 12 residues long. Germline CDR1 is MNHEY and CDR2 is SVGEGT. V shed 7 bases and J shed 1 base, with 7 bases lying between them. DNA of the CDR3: TGTGCCAGCAACAGGATTAACTATGGCTACACCTTC. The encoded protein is CASNRINYGYTF.

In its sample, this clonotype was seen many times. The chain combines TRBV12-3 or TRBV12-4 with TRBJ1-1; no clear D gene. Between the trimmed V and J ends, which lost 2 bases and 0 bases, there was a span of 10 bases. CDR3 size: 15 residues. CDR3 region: CASSLRASVNTEAFF. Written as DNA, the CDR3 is TGTGCCAGCAGTTTACGTGCCAGTGTGAACACTGAAGCTTTCTTT.

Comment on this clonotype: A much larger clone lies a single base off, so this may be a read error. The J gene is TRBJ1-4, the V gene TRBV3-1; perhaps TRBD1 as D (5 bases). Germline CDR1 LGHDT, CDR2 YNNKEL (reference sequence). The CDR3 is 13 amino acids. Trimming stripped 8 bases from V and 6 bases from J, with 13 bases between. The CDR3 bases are TGTGCCAGCGGCCGAGTGGGGGATGAAAAACTGTTTTTT. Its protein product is CASGRVGDEKLFF.

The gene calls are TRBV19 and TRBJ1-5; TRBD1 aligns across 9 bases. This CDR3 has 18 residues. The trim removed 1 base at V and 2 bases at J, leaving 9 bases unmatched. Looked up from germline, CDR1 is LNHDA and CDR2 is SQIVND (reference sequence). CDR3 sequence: CASSIAGQGKGGNQPQHF. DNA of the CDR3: TGTGCCAGTAGTATAGCCGGACAGGGGAAGGGAGGCAATCAGCCCCAGCATTTT.

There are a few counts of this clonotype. This CDR3 reads CASSPVAGRGELNTEAFF. The CDR3 DNA follows: TGTGCCAGCTCACCTGTCGCGGGTCGGGGGGAATTGAACACTGAAGCTTTCTTT. The chain recombines TRBV18 with TRBJ1-1, with D maybe TRBD1 (5 bases). Per the germline V gene, CDR1 is KGHSH and CDR2 is LQKENI. This CDR3 has 18 residues. V was clipped by 3 bases and J by 0 bases, with 20 bases between them.

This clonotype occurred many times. CDR3 bases: TGTGCCAGCAGTAGACAAGATGAAGCTTTCTTT. Translating it yields CASSRQDEAFF. This chain joins TRBV28 and TRBJ1-1; no firm D call. Trimming removed 5 bases from V and 7 bases from J, with 8 bases in between. The CDR3 length is 11 residues. The germline V gene encodes CDR1 MDHEN and CDR2 SYDVKM.

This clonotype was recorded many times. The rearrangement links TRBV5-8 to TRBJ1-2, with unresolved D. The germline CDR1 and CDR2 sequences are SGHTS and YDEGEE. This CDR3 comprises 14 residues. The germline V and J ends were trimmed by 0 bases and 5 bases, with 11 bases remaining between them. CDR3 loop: CASSLAGFGYGYTF. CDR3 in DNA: TGTGCCAGCAGCTTGGCGGGTTTCGGATATGGCTACACCTTC.

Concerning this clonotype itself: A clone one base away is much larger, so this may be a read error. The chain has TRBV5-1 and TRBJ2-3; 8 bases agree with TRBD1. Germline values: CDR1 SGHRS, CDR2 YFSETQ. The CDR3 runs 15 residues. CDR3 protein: CASSLVSTGTGTQYF. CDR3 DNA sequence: TGCGCCAGCAGCTTGGTTTCTACCGGGACAGGTACGCAGTATTTT.

This chain's CDR3 is CASSQNRGPWKTEAFF. As DNA, the CDR3 is TGCGCCAGCAGCCAAAACAGGGGCCCTTGGAAAACTGAAGCTTTCTTT. The chain recombines TRBV5-1 with TRBJ1-1; 7 nucleotides line up with TRBD1. With 4 bases clipped from V and 5 bases from J, the junction kept 14 bases outside the gene matches. From germline, CDR1 is SGHRS and CDR2 YFSETQ. The CDR3 covers 16 residues.

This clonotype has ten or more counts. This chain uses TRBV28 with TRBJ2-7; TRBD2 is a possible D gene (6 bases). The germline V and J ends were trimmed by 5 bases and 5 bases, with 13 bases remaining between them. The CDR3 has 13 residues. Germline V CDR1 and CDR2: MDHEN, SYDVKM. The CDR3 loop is CASSPRRGNEQYF. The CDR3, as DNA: TGTGCCAGCAGTCCAAGGCGGGGAAACGAGCAGTACTTC. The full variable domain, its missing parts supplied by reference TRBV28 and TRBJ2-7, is DVKVTQSSRYLVKRTGEKVFLECVQDMDHENMFWYRQDPGLGLRLIYFSYDVKMKEKGDIPEGYSVSREKKERFSLILESASTNQTSMYLCASSPRRGNEQYFGPGTRLTVT.

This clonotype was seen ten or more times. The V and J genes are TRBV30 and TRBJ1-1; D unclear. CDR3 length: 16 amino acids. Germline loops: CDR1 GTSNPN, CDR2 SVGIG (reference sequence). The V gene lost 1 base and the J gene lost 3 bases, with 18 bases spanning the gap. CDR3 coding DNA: TGTGCCTGGAGTGCCCCAATAAGGGCAGCCTACACTGAAGCTTTCTTT. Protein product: CAWSAPIRAAYTEAFF.